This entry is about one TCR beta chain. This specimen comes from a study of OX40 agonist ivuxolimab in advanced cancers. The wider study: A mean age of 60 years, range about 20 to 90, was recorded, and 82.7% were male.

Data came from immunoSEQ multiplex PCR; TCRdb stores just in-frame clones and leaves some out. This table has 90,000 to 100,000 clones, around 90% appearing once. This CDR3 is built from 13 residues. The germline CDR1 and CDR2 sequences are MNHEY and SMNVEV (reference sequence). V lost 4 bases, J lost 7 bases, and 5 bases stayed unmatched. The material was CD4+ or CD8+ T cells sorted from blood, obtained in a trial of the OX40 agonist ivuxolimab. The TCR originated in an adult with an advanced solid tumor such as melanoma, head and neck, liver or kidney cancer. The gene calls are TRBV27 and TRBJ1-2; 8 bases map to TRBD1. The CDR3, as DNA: TGTGCCAGCAGTTCCGACAGGGGTGTTGGCTACACCTTC. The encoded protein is CASSSDRGVGYTF.